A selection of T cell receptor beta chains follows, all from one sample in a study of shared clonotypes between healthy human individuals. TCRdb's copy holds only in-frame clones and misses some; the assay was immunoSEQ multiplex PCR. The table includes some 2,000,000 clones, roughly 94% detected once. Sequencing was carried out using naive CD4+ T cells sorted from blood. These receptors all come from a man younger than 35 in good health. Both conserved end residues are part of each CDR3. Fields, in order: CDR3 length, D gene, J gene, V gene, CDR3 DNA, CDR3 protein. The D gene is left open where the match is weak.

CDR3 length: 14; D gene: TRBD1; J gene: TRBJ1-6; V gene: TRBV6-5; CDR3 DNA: TGTGCCAGCAGACTCACAGGGGAAGTTTCACCCCTCCACTTT; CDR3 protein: CASRLTGEVSPLHF
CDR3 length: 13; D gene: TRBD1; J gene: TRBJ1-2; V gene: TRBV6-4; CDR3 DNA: TGTGCCAGCAGTGACGGGCAGGGGGATGGCTACACCTTC; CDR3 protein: CASSDGQGDGYTF
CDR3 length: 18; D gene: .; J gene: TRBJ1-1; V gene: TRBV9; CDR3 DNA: TGTGCCAGCAGCCCTGACAGGATCGGGGCCCCTATGAACACTGAAGCTTTCTTT; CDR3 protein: CASSPDRIGAPMNTEAFF
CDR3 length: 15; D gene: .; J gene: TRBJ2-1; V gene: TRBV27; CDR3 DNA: TGTGCCAGCAGTTTATCCCGACTAGGATACAATGAGCAGTTCTTC; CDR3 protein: CASSLSRLGYNEQFF
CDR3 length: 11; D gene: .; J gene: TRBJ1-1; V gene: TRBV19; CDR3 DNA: TGTGCCAGTAGTATACTCGCTGAAGCTTTCTTT; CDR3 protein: CASSILAEAFF
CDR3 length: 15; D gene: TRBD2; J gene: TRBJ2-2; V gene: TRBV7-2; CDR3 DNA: TGTGCCAGCAGCCGACTAGCGGGAGCACCCGGGGAGCTGTTTTTT; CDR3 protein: CASSRLAGAPGELFF
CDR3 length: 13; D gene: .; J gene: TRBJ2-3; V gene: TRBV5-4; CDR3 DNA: TGTGCCAGCAGCTTGGCCGGGACACAAACGCAGTATTTT; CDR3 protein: CASSLAGTQTQYF
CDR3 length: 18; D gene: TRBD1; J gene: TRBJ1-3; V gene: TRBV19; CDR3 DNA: TGTGCCAGTAGTATAGACCCGGGACAGAGCCTCTCTGGAAACACCATATATTTT; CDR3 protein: CASSIDPGQSLSGNTIYF
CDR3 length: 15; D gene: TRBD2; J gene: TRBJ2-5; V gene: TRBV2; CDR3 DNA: TGTGCCAGCAGTGAAATTGCGGGGGGGCTTGAGACCCAGTACTTC; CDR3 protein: CASSEIAGGLETQYF
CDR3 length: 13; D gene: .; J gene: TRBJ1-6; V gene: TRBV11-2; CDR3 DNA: TGTGCCAGCAGCTTAGAGGGGGGTACACCCCTCCACTTT; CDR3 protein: CASSLEGGTPLHF
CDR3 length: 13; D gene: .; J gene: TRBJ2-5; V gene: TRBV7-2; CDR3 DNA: TGTGCCAGCAGCTGGCAGGGTATTCAGACCCAGTACTTC; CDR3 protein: CASSWQGIQTQYF
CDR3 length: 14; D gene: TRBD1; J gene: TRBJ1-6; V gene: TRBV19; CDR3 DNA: TGTGCCAGTAAATCCGGGCAGGGGGCCTCACCCCTCCACTTT; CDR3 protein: CASKSGQGASPLHF
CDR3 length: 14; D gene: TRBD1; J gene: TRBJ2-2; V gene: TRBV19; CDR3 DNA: TGTGCCAGTAAACAGGGACAGGTCACCGGGGAGCTGTTTTTT; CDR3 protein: CASKQGQVTGELFF